One T cell receptor beta chain is described in this entry. Germline V lookup: CDR1 MDHEN, CDR2 SYDVKM. V was cut by 6 bases and J by 6 bases, with 15 bases left in between. The CDR3 length is 14 residues. TCR beta chains were sequenced at survey level with immunoSEQ. Only in-frame clones appear in the TCRdb table, and some are missing; sequencing was by immunoSEQ multiplex PCR. The table has about 50,000 clones, over 90% seen once. The chain has TRBV28 and TRBJ2-1; D uncertain. Sample: PBMCs. This TCR derives from a man aged 35-49 years with rheumatoid arthritis. CDR3 amino acids: CASSRLGSGNEQFF. For the CDR3, the DNA is TGTGCCAGCAGCCGACTTGGATCGGGCAATGAGCAGTTCTTC.